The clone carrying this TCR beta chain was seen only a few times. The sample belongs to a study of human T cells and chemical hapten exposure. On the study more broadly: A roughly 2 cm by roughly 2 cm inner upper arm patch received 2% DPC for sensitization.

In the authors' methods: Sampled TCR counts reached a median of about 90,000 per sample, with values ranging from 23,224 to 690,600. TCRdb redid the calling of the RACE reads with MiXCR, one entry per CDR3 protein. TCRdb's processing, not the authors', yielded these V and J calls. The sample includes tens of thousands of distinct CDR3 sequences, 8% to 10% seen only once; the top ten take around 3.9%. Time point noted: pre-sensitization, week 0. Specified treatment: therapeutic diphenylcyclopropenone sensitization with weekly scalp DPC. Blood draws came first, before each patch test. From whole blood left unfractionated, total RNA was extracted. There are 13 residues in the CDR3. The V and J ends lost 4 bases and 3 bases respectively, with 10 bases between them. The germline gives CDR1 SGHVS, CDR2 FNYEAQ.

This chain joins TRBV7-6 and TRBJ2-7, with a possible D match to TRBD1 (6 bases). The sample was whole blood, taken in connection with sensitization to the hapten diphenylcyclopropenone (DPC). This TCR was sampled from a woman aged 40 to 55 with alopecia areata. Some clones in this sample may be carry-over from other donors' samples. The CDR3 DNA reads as TGTGCCAGCAGCTACGGACAGATCTACGAGCAGTACTTC. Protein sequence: CASSYGQIYEQYF.